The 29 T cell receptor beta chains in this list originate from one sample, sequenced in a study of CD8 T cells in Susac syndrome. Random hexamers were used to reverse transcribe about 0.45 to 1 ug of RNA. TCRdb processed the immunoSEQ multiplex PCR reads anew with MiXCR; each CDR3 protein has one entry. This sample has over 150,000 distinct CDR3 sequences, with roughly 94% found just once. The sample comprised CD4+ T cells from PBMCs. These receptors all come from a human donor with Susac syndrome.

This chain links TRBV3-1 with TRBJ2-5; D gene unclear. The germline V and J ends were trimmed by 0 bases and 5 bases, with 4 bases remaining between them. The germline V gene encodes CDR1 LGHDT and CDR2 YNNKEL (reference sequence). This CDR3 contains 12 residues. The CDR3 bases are TGTGCCAGCAGCCAAGATTCGGAGACCCAGTACTTC. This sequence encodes CASSQDSETQYF.

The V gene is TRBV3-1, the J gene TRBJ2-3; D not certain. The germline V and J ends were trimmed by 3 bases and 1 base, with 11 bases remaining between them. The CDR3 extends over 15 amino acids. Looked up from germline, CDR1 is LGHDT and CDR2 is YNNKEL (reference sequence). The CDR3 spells CASSQDGFGTDTQYF. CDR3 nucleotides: TGTGCCAGCAGCCAGGACGGTTTCGGCACAGATACGCAGTATTTT.

The CDR3 region is CASSPPTGFYTEAFF. In DNA form, the CDR3 reads TGTGCCAGCAGCCCACCGACAGGCTTTTACACTGAAGCTTTCTTT. The chain links TRBV7-2 to TRBJ1-1; D might be TRBD1 (6 bases). Trimming shortened V by 5 bases and J by 3 bases, and 16 bases separated the two germline ends. The CDR3 runs to 15 residues. Germline CDR1 SGHTA, CDR2 FQGNSA.

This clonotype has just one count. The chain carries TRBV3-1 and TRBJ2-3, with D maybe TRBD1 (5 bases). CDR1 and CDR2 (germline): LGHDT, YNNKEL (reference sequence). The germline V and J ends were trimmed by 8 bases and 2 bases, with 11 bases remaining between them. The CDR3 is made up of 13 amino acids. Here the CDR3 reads CASEPDNTDTQYF. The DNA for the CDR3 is TGTGCCAGCGAACCGGACAACACAGATACGCAGTATTTT.

CDR3 nucleotide sequence: TGCAGTGCTAGATACCCGGGACAGAACTACGAGCAGTACTTC. Its protein product is CSARYPGQNYEQYF. The chain combines TRBV20-1 with TRBJ2-7, with 7 bases lining up with TRBD1. Germline CDR1 and CDR2: DFQATT and SNEGSKA (reference sequence). The CDR3 has 14 residues. V shed 2 bases, J shed 3 bases, and the junction held 7 bases outside the gene matches.

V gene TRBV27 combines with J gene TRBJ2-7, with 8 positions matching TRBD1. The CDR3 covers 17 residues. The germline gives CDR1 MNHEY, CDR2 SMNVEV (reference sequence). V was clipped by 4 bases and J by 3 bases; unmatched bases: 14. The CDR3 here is CASSSISRGPPLYEQYF. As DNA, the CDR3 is TGTGCCAGCAGTTCCATTTCCAGGGGGCCGCCCCTCTACGAGCAGTACTTC.

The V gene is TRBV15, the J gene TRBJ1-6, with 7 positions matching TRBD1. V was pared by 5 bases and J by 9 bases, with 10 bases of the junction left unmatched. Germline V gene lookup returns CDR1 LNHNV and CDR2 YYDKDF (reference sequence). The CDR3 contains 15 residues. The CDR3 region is CATSVEQGFASPLHF. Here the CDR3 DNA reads TGTGCCACCAGCGTAGAACAGGGGTTTGCTTCACCCCTCCACTTT.

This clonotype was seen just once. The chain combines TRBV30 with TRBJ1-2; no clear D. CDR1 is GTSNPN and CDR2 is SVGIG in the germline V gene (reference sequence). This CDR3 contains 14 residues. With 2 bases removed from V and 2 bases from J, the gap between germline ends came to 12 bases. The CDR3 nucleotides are TGTGCCTGGAGTTCACGACTGAGAAACTATGGCTACACCTTC. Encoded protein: CAWSSRLRNYGYTF.

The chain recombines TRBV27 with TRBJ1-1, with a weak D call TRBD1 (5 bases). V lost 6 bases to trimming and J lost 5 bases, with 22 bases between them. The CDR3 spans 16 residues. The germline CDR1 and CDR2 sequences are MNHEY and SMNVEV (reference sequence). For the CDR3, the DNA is TGTGCCAGCAGGGAAGGCAGGGTGATTTCGGGAACTGAAGCTTTCTTT. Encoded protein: CASREGRVISGTEAFF.

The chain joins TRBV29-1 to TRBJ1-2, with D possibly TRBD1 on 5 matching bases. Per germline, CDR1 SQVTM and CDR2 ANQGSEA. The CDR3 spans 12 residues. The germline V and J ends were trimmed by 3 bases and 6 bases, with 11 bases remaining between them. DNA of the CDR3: TGCAGCGTTGAGGCGGGGGAAGATGGCTACACCTTC. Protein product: CSVEAGEDGYTF.

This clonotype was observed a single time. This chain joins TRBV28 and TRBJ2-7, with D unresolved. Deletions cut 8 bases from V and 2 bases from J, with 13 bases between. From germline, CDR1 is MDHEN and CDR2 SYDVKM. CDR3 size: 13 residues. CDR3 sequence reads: CASRGPLTYEQYF. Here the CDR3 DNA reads TGTGCCAGCCGTGGGCCCTTGACCTACGAGCAGTACTTC.

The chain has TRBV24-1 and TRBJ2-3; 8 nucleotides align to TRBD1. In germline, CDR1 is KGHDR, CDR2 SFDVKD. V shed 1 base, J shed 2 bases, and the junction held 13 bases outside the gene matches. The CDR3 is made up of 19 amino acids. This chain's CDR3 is CATSDLRRTGQEFTDTQYF. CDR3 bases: TGTGCCACCAGTGATTTACGGAGGACAGGGCAAGAATTCACAGATACGCAGTATTTT.

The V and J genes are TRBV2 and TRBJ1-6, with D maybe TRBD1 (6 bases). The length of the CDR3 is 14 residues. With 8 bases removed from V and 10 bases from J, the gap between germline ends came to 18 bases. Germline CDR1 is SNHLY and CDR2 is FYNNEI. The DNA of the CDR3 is TGTGCCAGCCAACAGGGCAACTTTCGCTCACCCCTCCACTTT. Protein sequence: CASQQGNFRSPLHF.

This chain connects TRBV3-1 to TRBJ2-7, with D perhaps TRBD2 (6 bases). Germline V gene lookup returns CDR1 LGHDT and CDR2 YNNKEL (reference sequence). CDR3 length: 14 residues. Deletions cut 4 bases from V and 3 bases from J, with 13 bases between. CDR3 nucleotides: TGTGCCAGCAGCCCCGGACTACTAAGCTACGAGCAGTACTTC. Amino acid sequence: CASSPGLLSYEQYF.

The CDR3 reads CSARALSEDTDTQYF. The CDR3 bases are TGCAGTGCTAGAGCTCTTAGCGAGGACACAGATACGCAGTATTTT. The chain recombines TRBV20-1 with TRBJ2-3, with D tentatively TRBD2 (5 bases). From germline, CDR1 is DFQATT and CDR2 SNEGSKA (reference sequence). V lost 1 base and J 2 bases, leaving 13 bases between the germline ends. The CDR3 length is 15 residues.

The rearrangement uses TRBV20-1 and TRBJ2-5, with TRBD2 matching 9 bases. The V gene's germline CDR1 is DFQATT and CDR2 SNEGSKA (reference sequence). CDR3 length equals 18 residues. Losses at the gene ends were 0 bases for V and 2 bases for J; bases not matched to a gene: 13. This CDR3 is CSARDPAAGGPGQETQYF. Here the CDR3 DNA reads TGCAGTGCTAGAGACCCCGCCGCGGGAGGGCCGGGGCAAGAGACCCAGTACTTC.

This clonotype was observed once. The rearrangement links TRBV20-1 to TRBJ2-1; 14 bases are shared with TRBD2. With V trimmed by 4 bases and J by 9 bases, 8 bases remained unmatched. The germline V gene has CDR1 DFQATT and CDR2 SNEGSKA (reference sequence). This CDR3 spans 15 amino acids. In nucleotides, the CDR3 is TGCAGTGCTACGGGGACTAGCGGGAGAGGGGGTGAGCAGTTCTTC. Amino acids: CSATGTSGRGGEQFF.

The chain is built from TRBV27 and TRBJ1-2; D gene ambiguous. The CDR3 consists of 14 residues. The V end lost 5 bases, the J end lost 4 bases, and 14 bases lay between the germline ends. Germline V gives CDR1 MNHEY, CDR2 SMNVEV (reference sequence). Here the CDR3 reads CASSPARSTYGYTF. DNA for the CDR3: TGTGCCAGCAGTCCCGCGCGGAGCACCTATGGCTACACCTTC.

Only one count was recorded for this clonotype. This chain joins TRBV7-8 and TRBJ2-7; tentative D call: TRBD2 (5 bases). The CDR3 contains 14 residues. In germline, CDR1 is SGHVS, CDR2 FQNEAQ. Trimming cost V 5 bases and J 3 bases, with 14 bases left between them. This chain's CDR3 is CASSTNRGLYEQYF. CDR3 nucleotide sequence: TGTGCCAGCAGCACCAACCGAGGACTCTACGAGCAGTACTTC.

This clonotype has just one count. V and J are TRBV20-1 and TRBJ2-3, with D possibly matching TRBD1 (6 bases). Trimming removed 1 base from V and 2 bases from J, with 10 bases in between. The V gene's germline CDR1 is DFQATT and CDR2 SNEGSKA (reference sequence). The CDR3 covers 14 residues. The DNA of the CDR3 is TGCAGTGCTAGAGGACAGGCCTTCACAGATACGCAGTATTTT. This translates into CSARGQAFTDTQYF.

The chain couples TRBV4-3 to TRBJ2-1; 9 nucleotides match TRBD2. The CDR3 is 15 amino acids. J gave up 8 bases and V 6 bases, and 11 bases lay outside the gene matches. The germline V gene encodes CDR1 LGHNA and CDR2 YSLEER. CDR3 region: CASSRPGLAVYEQFF. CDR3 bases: TGCGCCAGCAGTCGACCGGGACTAGCTGTCTATGAGCAGTTCTTC.

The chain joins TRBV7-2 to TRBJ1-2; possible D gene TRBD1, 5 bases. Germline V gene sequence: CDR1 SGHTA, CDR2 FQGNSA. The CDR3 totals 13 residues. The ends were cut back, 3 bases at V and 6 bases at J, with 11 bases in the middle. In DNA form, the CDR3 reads TGTGCCAGCAGCTTCCCAGGGAGTGATGGCTACACCTTC. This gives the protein CASSFPGSDGYTF.

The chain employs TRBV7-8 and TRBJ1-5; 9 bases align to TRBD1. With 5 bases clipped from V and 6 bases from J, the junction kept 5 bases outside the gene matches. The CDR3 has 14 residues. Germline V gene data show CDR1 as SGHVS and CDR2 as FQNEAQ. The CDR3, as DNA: TGTGCCAGCAGCCCACAGGGGGCAGGTCAGCCCCAGCATTTT. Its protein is CASSPQGAGQPQHF.

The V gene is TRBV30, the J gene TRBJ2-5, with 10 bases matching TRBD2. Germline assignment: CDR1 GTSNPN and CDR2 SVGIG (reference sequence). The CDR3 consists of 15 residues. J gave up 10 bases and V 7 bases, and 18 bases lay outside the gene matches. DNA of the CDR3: TGTGCCTCCACCCCCGGGGCTAGCGGGAGTGGCCACCAGTACTTC. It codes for CASTPGASGSGHQYF.

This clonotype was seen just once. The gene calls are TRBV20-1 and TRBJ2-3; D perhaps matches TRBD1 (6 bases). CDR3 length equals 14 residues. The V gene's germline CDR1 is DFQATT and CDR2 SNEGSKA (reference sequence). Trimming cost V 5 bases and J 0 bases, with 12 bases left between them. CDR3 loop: CSAGGQGSTDTQYF. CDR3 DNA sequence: TGCAGTGCTGGCGGGCAGGGGAGCACAGATACGCAGTATTTT.

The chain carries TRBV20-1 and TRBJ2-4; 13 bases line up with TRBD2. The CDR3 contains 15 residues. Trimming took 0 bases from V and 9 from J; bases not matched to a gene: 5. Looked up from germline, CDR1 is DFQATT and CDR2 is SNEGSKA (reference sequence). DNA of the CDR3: TGCAGTGCTAGAGACCAACTAGCGGGGGGGCTCATTCAGTACTTC. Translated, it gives CSARDQLAGGLIQYF.

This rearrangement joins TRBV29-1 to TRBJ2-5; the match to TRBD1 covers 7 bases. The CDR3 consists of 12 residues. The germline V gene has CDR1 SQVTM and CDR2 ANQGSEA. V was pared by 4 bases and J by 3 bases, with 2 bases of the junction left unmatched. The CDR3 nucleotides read TGCAGCGTTGTGGGGACAGAAGAGACCCAGTACTTC. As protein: CSVVGTEETQYF.

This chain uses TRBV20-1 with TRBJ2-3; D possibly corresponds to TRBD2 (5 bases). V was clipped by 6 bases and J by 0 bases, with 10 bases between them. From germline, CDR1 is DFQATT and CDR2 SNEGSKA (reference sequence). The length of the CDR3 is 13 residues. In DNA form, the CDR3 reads TGCAGTGCCAAGCGGTGGAGCACAGATACGCAGTATTTT. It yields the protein CSAKRWSTDTQYF.

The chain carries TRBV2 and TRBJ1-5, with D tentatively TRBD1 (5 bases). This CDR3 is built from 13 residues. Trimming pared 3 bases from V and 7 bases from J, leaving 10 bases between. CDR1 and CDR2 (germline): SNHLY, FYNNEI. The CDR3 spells CASSDGRAQPQHF. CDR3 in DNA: TGTGCCAGCAGTGATGGCAGGGCACAGCCCCAGCATTTT.